This T cell receptor (beta chain) was sequenced in a study of shared T cell receptors in the human thymus. Repertoires were generated with immunoSEQ multiplex PCR, while TCRdb's copy carries only in-frame clones and drops some. The table records approximately 400,000 clones, just under 95% of them present only once. Per germline, CDR1 SGDLS and CDR2 YYNGEE. This CDR3 contains 17 residues. Losses at the gene ends were 4 bases for V and 4 bases for J; bases not matched to a gene: 9. This receptor was obtained from a human donor. The sequenced material came from thymocytes. The chain combines TRBV9 with TRBJ2-2, with 11 bases identical to TRBD2. The chain's CDR3 is CASSKFIAGGRTGELFF. The CDR3 DNA sequence: TGTGCCAGCAGCAAGTTTATAGCGGGAGGGCGCACCGGGGAGCTGTTTTTT. The whole variable domain, remainder taken from reference TRBV9 and TRBJ2-2, is DSGVTQTPKHLITATGQRVTLRCSPRSGDLSVYWYQQSLDQGLQFLIQYYNGEERAKGNILERFSAQQFPDLHSELNLSSLELGDSALYFCASSKFIAGGRTGELFFGEGSRLTVL.